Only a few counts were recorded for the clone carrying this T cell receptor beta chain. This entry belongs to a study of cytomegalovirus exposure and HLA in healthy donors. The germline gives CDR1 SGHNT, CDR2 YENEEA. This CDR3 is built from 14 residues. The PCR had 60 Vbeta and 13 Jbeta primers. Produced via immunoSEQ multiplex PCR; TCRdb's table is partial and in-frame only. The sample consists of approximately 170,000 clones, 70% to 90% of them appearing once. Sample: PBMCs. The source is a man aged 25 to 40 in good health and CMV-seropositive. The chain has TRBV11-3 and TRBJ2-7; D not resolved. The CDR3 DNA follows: TGTGCTTTTTTCAAGCAGAAGGCGGCATACGAGCAGTACTTC. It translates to CAFFKQKAAYEQYF.